The T cell receptor (beta chain) described here comes from a study of T cells in Graves' hyperthyroidism and ophthalmopathy. Study as a whole: Peripheral blood was collected at initial diagnosis, before any treatment.

V was pared by 2 bases and J by 7 bases, with 11 bases between. This CDR3 has 13 amino acids. Thyroid ultrasound and orbital computed tomography, with clinical symptoms and serum thyroxine and TRAb, informed diagnoses. This clonotype was counted ten times or more. The antigen is unknown. Amplification targeted TCR beta CDR3 regions from RNA transcripts. In the first-round RT-PCR of the TCR CDR3, the HTBI primer set was used. MiXCR, run by TCRdb on the multiplex PCR reads, gives a single entry per CDR3 protein. The data hold about 500,000 distinct CDR3 sequences, with 13% to 15% observed a single time. Study outcomes and limitations: The model predicted ophthalmopathy a median around six months before onset.

The clonotype comes from a young woman with Graves' hyperthyroidism. This chain uses TRBV12-3 or TRBV12-4 with TRBJ2-5, with a possible D match to TRBD2 (6 bases). What was sequenced was blood. The CDR3 loop is CASSLNGAGTQYF. In DNA form, the CDR3 reads TGTGCCAGCAGTTTAAACGGAGCGGGGACCCAGTACTTC.